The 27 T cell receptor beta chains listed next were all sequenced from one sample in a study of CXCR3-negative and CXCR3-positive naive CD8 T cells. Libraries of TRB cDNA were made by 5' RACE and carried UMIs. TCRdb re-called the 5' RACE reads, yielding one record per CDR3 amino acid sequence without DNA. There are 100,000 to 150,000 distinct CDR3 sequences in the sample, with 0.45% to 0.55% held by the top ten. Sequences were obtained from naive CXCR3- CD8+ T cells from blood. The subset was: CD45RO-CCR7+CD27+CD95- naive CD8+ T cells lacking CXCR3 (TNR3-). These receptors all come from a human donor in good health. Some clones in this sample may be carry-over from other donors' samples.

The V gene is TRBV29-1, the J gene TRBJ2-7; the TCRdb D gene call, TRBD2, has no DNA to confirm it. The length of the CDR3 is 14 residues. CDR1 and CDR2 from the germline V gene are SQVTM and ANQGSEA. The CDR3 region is CSVGGSGGTYEQYF.

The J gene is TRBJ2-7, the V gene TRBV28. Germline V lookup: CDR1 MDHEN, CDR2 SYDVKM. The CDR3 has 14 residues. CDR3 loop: CASSSGPSLYEQYF.

This chain's CDR3 is CASSLGTGGWNIQYF. The chain carries TRBV27 and TRBJ2-4; without DNA, the TCRdb call of TRBD1 cannot be checked. The CDR3 consists of 15 residues. CDR1 is MNHEY and CDR2 is SMNVEV in the germline V gene (reference sequence).

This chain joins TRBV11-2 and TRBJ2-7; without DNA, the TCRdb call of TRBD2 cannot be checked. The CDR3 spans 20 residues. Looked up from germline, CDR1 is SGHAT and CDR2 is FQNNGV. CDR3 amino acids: CASSSQGLAGEVPVSYEQYF.

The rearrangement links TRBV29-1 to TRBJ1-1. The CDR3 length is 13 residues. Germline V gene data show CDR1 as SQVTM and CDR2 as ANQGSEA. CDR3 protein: CSVEVEINTEAFF.

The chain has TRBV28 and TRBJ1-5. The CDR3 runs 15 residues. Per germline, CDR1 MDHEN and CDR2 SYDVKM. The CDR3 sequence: CASTIGLNSNQPQHF.

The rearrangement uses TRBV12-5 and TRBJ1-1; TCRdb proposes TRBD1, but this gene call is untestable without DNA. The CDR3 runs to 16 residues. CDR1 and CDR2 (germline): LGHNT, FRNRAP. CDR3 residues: CASGFSLTGGLTEAFF.

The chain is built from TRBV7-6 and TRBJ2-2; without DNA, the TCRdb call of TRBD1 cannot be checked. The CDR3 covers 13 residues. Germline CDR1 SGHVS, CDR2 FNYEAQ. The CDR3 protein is CASSLDPVGELFF.

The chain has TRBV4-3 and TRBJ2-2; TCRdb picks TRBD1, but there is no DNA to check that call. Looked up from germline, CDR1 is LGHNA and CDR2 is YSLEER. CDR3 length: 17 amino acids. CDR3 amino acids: CASSQSGLGGDTGELFF.

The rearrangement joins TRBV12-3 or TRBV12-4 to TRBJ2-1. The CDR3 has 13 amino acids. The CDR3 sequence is CASRNTEYNEQFF.

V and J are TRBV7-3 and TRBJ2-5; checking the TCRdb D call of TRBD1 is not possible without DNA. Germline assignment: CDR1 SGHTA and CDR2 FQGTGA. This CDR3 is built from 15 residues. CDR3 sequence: CASSLKVAGQETQYF.

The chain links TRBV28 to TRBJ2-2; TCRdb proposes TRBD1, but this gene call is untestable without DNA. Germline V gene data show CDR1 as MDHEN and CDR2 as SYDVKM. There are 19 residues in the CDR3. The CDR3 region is CASSLSIYQGPGNTGELFF.

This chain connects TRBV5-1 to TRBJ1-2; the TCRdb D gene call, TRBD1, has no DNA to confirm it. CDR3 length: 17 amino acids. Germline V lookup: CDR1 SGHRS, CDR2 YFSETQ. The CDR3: CASSFSNTSWDDYGYTF.

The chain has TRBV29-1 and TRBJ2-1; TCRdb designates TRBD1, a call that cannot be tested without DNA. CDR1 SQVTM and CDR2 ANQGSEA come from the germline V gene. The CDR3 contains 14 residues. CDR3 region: CSVDTGIPYNEQFF.

CDR3 in amino acids: CASSLTPHREFSEQYF. The chain links TRBV7-3 to TRBJ2-7. This CDR3 is 16 amino acids long. Germline V CDR1 and CDR2: SGHTA, FQGTGA.

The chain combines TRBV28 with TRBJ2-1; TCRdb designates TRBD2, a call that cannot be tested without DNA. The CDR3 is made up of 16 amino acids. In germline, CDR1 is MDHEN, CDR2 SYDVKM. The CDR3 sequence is CASSPSSGVSYNEQFF.

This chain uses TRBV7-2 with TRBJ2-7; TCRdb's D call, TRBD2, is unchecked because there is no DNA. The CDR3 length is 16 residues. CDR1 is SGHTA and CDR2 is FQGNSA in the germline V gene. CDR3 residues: CASSLEDLAGAYEQYF. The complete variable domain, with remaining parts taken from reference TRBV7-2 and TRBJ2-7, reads GAGVSQSPSNKVTEKGKDVELRCDPISGHTALYWYRQSLGQGLEFLIYFQGNSAPDKSGLPSDRFSAERTGGSVSTLTIQRTQQEDSAVYLCASSLEDLAGAYEQYFGPGTRLTVT.

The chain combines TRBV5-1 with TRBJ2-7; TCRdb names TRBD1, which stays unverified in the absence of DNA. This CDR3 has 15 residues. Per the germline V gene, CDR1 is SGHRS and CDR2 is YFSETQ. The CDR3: CASSSRQVGVHEQYF.

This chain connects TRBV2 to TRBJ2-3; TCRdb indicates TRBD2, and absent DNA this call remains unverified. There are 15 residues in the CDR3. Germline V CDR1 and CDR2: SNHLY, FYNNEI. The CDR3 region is CASRRGTPLTDTQYF.

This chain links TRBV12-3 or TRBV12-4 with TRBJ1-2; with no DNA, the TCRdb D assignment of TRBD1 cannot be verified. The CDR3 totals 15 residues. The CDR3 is CASSYTTGGIGGYTF.

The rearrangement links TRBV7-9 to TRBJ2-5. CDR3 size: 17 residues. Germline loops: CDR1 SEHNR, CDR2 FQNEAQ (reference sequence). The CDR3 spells CASSLIGSAGDQETQYF.

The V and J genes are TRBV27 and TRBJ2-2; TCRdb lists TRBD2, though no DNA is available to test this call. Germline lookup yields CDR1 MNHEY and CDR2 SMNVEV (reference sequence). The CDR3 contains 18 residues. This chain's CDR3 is CASSFGTSGSLGTGELFF.

CDR3 sequence reads: CASSFGLAGETQYF. V and J are TRBV12-3 or TRBV12-4 and TRBJ2-5; TCRdb gives TRBD2 as the D gene, but with no DNA this cannot be confirmed. This CDR3 has 14 amino acids.

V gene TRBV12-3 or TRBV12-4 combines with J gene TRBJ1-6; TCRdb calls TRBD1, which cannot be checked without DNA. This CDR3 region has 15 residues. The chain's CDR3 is CASRTGQGGNSPLHF.

Here the CDR3 reads CSGDFSYEQYF. J is TRBJ2-7 and V is TRBV29-1; TCRdb calls TRBD2, which cannot be checked without DNA. The CDR3 consists of 11 residues. Germline assignment: CDR1 SQVTM and CDR2 ANQGSEA.

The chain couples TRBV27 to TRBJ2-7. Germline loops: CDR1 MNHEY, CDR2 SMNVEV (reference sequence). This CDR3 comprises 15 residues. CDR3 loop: CASSLAGASSYEQYF.

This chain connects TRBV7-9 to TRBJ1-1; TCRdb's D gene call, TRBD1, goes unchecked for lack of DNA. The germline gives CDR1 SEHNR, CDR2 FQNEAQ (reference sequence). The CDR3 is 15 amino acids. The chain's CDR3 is CASSPPGPEDTEAFF.